This is a list of T cell receptor beta chains from one sample in a study of blood T cells in healthy people across ages. TCRdb redid the calling of the 5' RACE reads with MiXCR, one entry per CDR3 protein. Here the sample spans fewer than 1 million distinct CDR3 sequences, under 45% being singletons. The sequencing sample was made of blood. The receptors were sampled from a man aged 60-69 years in good health. Each CDR3 is given with its conserved first and last residue. Each record gives: clone size, D gene, V gene, J gene, CDR3 DNA, CDR3 protein. A D gene is named only where the DNA matches it firmly. Rows give clone size only sometimes, using once, few, many, or a class for an expanded clone.

clone size: few; D gene: .; V gene: TRBV6-6; J gene: TRBJ2-7; CDR3 DNA: TGTGCCAGCAGTTACGCACAGGGGACTGCGCAGTACTTC; CDR3 protein: CASSYAQGTAQYF
clone size: few; D gene: TRBD2; V gene: TRBV4-3; J gene: TRBJ2-1; CDR3 DNA: TGCGCCAGCAGCCAAGAATTATTAACTAGCGGGGGGTCTTACAATGAGCAGTTCTTC; CDR3 protein: CASSQELLTSGGSYNEQFF
clone size: .; D gene: .; V gene: TRBV20-1; J gene: TRBJ1-6; CDR3 DNA: TGCAGTGCTAGAGATGAGGGTCGGTATAATTCACCCCTCCACTTT; CDR3 protein: CSARDEGRYNSPLHF
clone size: .; D gene: .; V gene: TRBV5-4; J gene: TRBJ2-6; CDR3 DNA: TGTGCCAGCAGCATGGGGCTCAACAGAGCGAGCTCTGGGGCCAACGTCCTGACTTTC; CDR3 protein: CASSMGLNRASSGANVLTF
clone size: few; D gene: TRBD1; V gene: TRBV7-9; J gene: TRBJ1-1; CDR3 DNA: TGTGCCAGCAGCCTACCATATCCGCAGGGGGCTGACACTGAAGCTTTCTTT; CDR3 protein: CASSLPYPQGADTEAFF
clone size: few; D gene: .; V gene: TRBV5-1; J gene: TRBJ1-2; CDR3 DNA: TGCGCCAGCAGCTTGGCACTCCAGTACGATGGCTACACCTTC; CDR3 protein: CASSLALQYDGYTF
clone size: .; D gene: TRBD1; V gene: TRBV20-1; J gene: TRBJ1-6; CDR3 DNA: TGCAGTGCTAGGGGACAGGGGACCTCACCCCTCCACTTT; CDR3 protein: CSARGQGTSPLHF
clone size: many; D gene: TRBD2; V gene: TRBV10-2; J gene: TRBJ2-3; CDR3 DNA: TGCGCCAGCAAGGGCACTAGCGGCCCCACAGATACGCAGTATTTT; CDR3 protein: CASKGTSGPTDTQYF
clone size: .; D gene: .; V gene: TRBV11-2; J gene: TRBJ2-7; CDR3 DNA: TGTGCCAGCAGCCTAGGGACGGTCCCCTACGAGCAGTACTTC; CDR3 protein: CASSLGTVPYEQYF
clone size: .; D gene: .; V gene: TRBV6-6; J gene: TRBJ1-6; CDR3 DNA: TGCGCCAGCAGCCCGGAGGGACACCTTAATTCACCCCTCCACTTT; CDR3 protein: CASSPEGHLNSPLHF
clone size: .; D gene: .; V gene: TRBV18; J gene: TRBJ2-7; CDR3 DNA: TGTGCCAGCTCACCACCGAGGGGGTCCCACGAGCAGTACTTC; CDR3 protein: CASSPPRGSHEQYF
clone size: .; D gene: TRBD2; V gene: TRBV4-1; J gene: TRBJ2-4; CDR3 DNA: TGCGCCAGCAGCCAGCAATCCCTAGCGGGGGCCCTGGGAAACATTCAGTACTTC; CDR3 protein: CASSQQSLAGALGNIQYF
clone size: .; D gene: TRBD1; V gene: TRBV6-2/TRBV6-3; J gene: TRBJ2-7; CDR3 DNA: TGTGCCAGCAGTCCTCTAGGGACAGGACGCTCCTACGAGCAGTACTTC; CDR3 protein: CASSPLGTGRSYEQYF
clone size: .; D gene: TRBD1; V gene: TRBV4-1; J gene: TRBJ1-4; CDR3 DNA: TGCGCCAGCAGCCAAGTGGGACAGGGGGACGGAAAACTGTTTTTT; CDR3 protein: CASSQVGQGDGKLFF
clone size: .; D gene: .; V gene: TRBV19; J gene: TRBJ2-3; CDR3 DNA: TGTGCCAGTACCAACAGGGCCCTCACAGATACGCAGTATTTT; CDR3 protein: CASTNRALTDTQYF
clone size: few; D gene: .; V gene: TRBV29-1; J gene: TRBJ1-1; CDR3 DNA: TGCAGCGTGGTATTGGGGGACACTGAAGCTTTCTTT; CDR3 protein: CSVVLGDTEAFF
clone size: many; D gene: TRBD1; V gene: TRBV4-3; J gene: TRBJ2-7; CDR3 DNA: TGCGCCAGCAGCCCGGGACAGGGTGTCGGCGAGCAGTACTTC; CDR3 protein: CASSPGQGVGEQYF
clone size: .; D gene: .; V gene: TRBV4-1; J gene: TRBJ2-1; CDR3 DNA: TGCGCCAGCAGCCAAGTGGAGGGGCGCCCAAACAATGAGCAGTTCTTC; CDR3 protein: CASSQVEGRPNNEQFF
clone size: .; D gene: .; V gene: TRBV6-6; J gene: TRBJ2-7; CDR3 DNA: TGTGCCAGCAGTTACTCTGGGAACTCGGGGAACTACGAGCAGTACTTC; CDR3 protein: CASSYSGNSGNYEQYF
clone size: .; D gene: .; V gene: TRBV30; J gene: TRBJ2-7; CDR3 DNA: TGTGCCTGGAGTGAGGTCCCCTACGAGCAGTACTTC; CDR3 protein: CAWSEVPYEQYF
clone size: .; D gene: TRBD1; V gene: TRBV10-3; J gene: TRBJ1-2; CDR3 DNA: TGTGCCATCGCTCCAGGGGGCATGGGTGGCTACACCTTC; CDR3 protein: CAIAPGGMGGYTF
clone size: .; D gene: TRBD2; V gene: TRBV7-6; J gene: TRBJ2-5; CDR3 DNA: TGTGCCAGCAGCTTCAAAGGACTAGCGGTAGAGACCCAGTACTTC; CDR3 protein: CASSFKGLAVETQYF
clone size: .; D gene: .; V gene: TRBV29-1; J gene: TRBJ2-7; CDR3 DNA: TGCAGCGCTATACACAATGGGGGCTACGAGCAGTACTTC; CDR3 protein: CSAIHNGGYEQYF
clone size: .; D gene: TRBD2; V gene: TRBV7-3; J gene: TRBJ2-1; CDR3 DNA: TGTGCCAGCAGCGCCGGACTAGCGGGGTTTCATGAGCAGTTCTTC; CDR3 protein: CASSAGLAGFHEQFF
clone size: .; D gene: .; V gene: TRBV11-2; J gene: TRBJ2-4; CDR3 DNA: TGTGCCAGCAGCTTAGGGGAATTGGCCAAAAACATTCAGTACTTC; CDR3 protein: CASSLGELAKNIQYF
clone size: few; D gene: TRBD2; V gene: TRBV28; J gene: TRBJ2-3; CDR3 DNA: TGTGCCAGCAGTGACCGACTAGCCAGCACAGATACGCAGTATTTT; CDR3 protein: CASSDRLASTDTQYF
clone size: .; D gene: TRBD1; V gene: TRBV19; J gene: TRBJ1-1; CDR3 DNA: TGTGCCAGTAGTACCCACAGGGGAACTGAAGCTTTCTTT; CDR3 protein: CASSTHRGTEAFF
clone size: few; D gene: TRBD1; V gene: TRBV15; J gene: TRBJ2-1; CDR3 DNA: TGTGCCACCAGCAGAGATGCAGGGGGCTGGAATGAGCAGTTCTTC; CDR3 protein: CATSRDAGGWNEQFF
clone size: few; D gene: .; V gene: TRBV9; J gene: TRBJ2-7; CDR3 DNA: TGTGCCAGCAGCTCACAGACGGGGAGCTCCTACGAGCAGTACTTC; CDR3 protein: CASSSQTGSSYEQYF
clone size: few; D gene: .; V gene: TRBV20-1; J gene: TRBJ1-2; CDR3 DNA: TGCAGTGCCCCTAAGGGGGAGTATGGCTACACCTTC; CDR3 protein: CSAPKGEYGYTF
clone size: .; D gene: TRBD1; V gene: TRBV29-1; J gene: TRBJ1-1; CDR3 DNA: TGCAGCGTCGGTGGCGTACCTAACCGGGGACAGGGGAACACTGAAGCTTTCTTT; CDR3 protein: CSVGGVPNRGQGNTEAFF
clone size: few; D gene: .; V gene: TRBV14; J gene: TRBJ2-3; CDR3 DNA: TGTGCCAGCAGCCAAGGCTTAGGTACAGATACGCAGTATTTT; CDR3 protein: CASSQGLGTDTQYF